This T cell receptor (beta chain) originates from a study of T cells in localized non-small cell lung cancer. Regarding the study as a whole: A raised T cell density in blood coincided with lengthier overall survival. Adjacent lung held a median around 58 of the top 100 tumor clones. Uninvolved adjacent lung had the highest recorded T cell clonality, with tumor below it.

Looked up from germline, CDR1 is MNHEY and CDR2 is SVGAGI. This CDR3 is built from 13 residues. The ends were cut back, 2 bases at V and 12 bases at J, with 14 bases in the middle. This clone was picked up one time. Its target is unknown. Repertoires were generated with immunoSEQ multiplex PCR, while TCRdb's copy carries only in-frame clones and drops some. The repertoire holds 75,000 to 80,000 clones, 75% to 85% seen once, with 8.5% to 10% in the top ten. The sequences come from peripheral blood, collected before any cancer treatment. This TCR was recovered from an older female donor with stage I lung adenocarcinoma. V is TRBV6-5 and J is TRBJ2-1; a possible D gene is TRBD2 (5 bases). The CDR3 reads CASSYGLRARQFF. CDR3 DNA: TGTGCCAGCAGTTACGGGCTGAGGGCCAGGCAGTTCTTC.